These T cell receptor beta chains were read from a single sample in a study of T cell responses to AZD1222 COVID-19 vaccine. Profiled with immunoSEQ multiplex PCR; TCRdb holds only in-frame clones, not every one. Of under 130,000 clones listed, roughly 88% are singletons. This sample comprised peripheral blood, obtained on day 0 of AZD1222 vaccination. These receptors all come from an adult in good health. Each CDR3 is given without its conserved first and last residue.

v_gene	j_gene	CDR3aa
TRBV7-2	TRBJ1-5	ASSSSTGGKPQH
TRBV4-2	TRBJ1-2	ASSPSPQNGYGYT
TRBV4-1	TRBJ2-5	ASSLAPQETQY
TRBV6-5	TRBJ2-7	ASRVTASYEQY
TRBV10-3	TRBJ1-2	AISPTDRNSGYGYT
TRBV5-1	TRBJ1-3	ASSILPGAGNTIY
TRBV7-2	TRBJ1-2	ASSSSGGSYGYT
TRBV15	TRBJ1-4	ATSSAGTDYEKLF
TRBV6-1	TRBJ1-1	ASSEASGEAF
TRBV27	TRBJ1-2	ASRLGGSGGYT
TRBV28	TRBJ2-1	ASSILNRNEQF
TRBV24-1	TRBJ1-2	ATSDFQGQGFT
TRBV6-2/TRBV6-3	TRBJ1-1	ASSYGTMGTEAF
TRBV12-5	TRBJ2-7	ASGLVLDGGETKQY
TRBV14	TRBJ1-2	ASSQQTFYGYT
TRBV5-1	TRBJ1-1	ASSLTPGGTEAF
TRBV24-1	TRBJ2-2	ATSDPPGTVNTGELF
TRBV19	TRBJ1-3	ASSILGTSSGNTIY
TRBV5-4	TRBJ2-2	ASSFRAGELF